The 19 T cell receptor beta chains given below trace back to one sample, sequenced in a study of cytomegalovirus exposure and HLA in healthy donors. PCR used 60 Vbeta primers and 13 Jbeta primers. Generated by immunoSEQ multiplex PCR, the TCRdb table keeps only in-frame clones and is missing some. Among about 100,000 clones listed, approximately 76% were seen once. The sequencing input was PBMCs. These receptors came from a man aged 18 to 30 in good health and CMV-seronegative.

The chain couples TRBV6-6 to TRBJ2-3, with 7 bases that match TRBD1. This CDR3 has 14 amino acids. V trimming: 5 bases; J trimming: 3 bases; junction bases outside the gene matches: 5. Germline CDR1 reads MNHNY; CDR2 reads SVGAGI (reference sequence). As DNA, the CDR3 is TGTGCCAGCAGTAGAGGGGGCTCTACAGATACGCAGTATTTT. As protein: CASSRGGSTDTQYF.

CDR3 loop: CASSTRTGNTGELFF. For the CDR3, the DNA is TGTGCCAGCAGCACTCGGACAGGGAACACCGGGGAGCTGTTTTTT. The chain links TRBV21-1 to TRBJ2-2; TRBD1, the table's D call, lacks a check against the DNA. TRBV21-1 is a documented pseudogene. CDR3 length: 15 amino acids.

The gene calls are TRBV7-9 and TRBJ2-7, with D possibly matching TRBD1 (6 bases). The CDR3 sequence is 14 residues long. Germline V lookup: CDR1 SEHNR, CDR2 FQNEAQ (reference sequence). V lost 5 bases and J lost 2, with 13 bases in between. Written as DNA, the CDR3 is TGTGCCAGCAGCCCAACAGGGTTGCCCTACGAGCAGTACTTC. This sequence encodes CASSPTGLPYEQYF.

The V and J genes are TRBV9 and TRBJ2-7; 8 bases map to TRBD1. The CDR3 totals 15 residues. Germline loops: CDR1 SGDLS, CDR2 YYNGEE. V dropped 0 bases and J dropped 2; count of bases not matched to a gene: 4. The CDR3 loop is CASSVGQGPAYEQYF. For the CDR3, the DNA is TGTGCCAGCAGCGTAGGACAGGGGCCAGCCTACGAGCAGTACTTC. The full variable domain, with the rest looked up from reference TRBV9 and TRBJ2-7, is DSGVTQTPKHLITATGQRVTLRCSPRSGDLSVYWYQQSLDQGLQFLIQYYNGEERAKGNILERFSAQQFPDLHSELNLSSLELGDSALYFCASSVGQGPAYEQYFGPGTRLTVT.

The chain joins TRBV7-3 to TRBJ2-2; 8 nucleotides line up with TRBD1. CDR3 size: 17 residues. V lost 5 bases to trimming and J lost 5 bases; unmatched junction nucleotides: 13. Germline CDR1 reads SGHTA; CDR2 reads FQGTGA. CDR3 sequence reads: CASSLRGQAIGTGELFF. CDR3 bases: TGTGCCAGCAGCCTACGGGGACAGGCTATCGGTACCGGGGAGCTGTTTTTT.

The V call is TRBV19, the J call TRBJ2-2; maybe TRBD2 (6 bases). CDR3 size: 16 residues. The V gene's germline CDR1 is LNHDA and CDR2 SQIVND (reference sequence). The V and J ends lost 7 bases and 6 bases respectively, with 21 bases between them. The CDR3 is CASNPGGLARPGELFF. CDR3 coding DNA: TGTGCCAGTAATCCCGGGGGACTCGCCCGACCCGGGGAGCTGTTTTTT.

CDR3 coding DNA: TGTGCCAGCAGTGAAGCCCCGACAGGGGGTCAGCCCCTCCACTTT. This translates into CASSEAPTGGQPLHF. J is TRBJ1-6 and V is TRBV6-1, with 9 nucleotides matching TRBD1. Germline trimming cut 0 bases from V and 13 bases from J; bases unmatched to any gene: 7. Germline assignment: CDR1 MNHNS and CDR2 SASEGT. This CDR3 is built from 15 residues.

This clone occurred once. This chain joins TRBV7-6 and TRBJ2-7; D is perhaps TRBD1 (6 bases). CDR1 is SGHVS, CDR2 FNYEAQ, per germline. The V end was cut by 5 bases, the J end by 3 bases, with 17 bases between. This CDR3 contains 15 residues. CDR3 sequence (DNA): TGTGCCAGCAGCCCAGACAGTTTAGGGGGCTACGAGCAGTACTTC. Its translation is CASSPDSLGGYEQYF.

This clone was detected ten times or more. The CDR3 is CASSLLGAGYGYTF. CDR3 sequence (DNA): TGCGCCAGCAGCTTGCTGGGGGCCGGCTATGGCTACACCTTC. The chain has TRBV5-1 and TRBJ1-2; tentative D call: TRBD1 (6 bases). There are 14 residues in the CDR3. Germline-derived CDR1 and CDR2 are SGHRS and YFSETQ. Trimming stripped 1 base from V and 4 bases from J, with 11 bases between.

This clone was observed a handful of times. The V and J genes are TRBV4-3 and TRBJ2-2; the D gene is possibly TRBD2 (5 bases). V gave up 3 bases and J gave up 9 bases, with 11 bases separating them. CDR1 LGHNA and CDR2 YSLEER come from the germline V gene. The CDR3 totals 13 residues. The CDR3, as DNA: TGCGCCAGCAGCCATGGTGGGAGTTGGGAGCTGTTTTTT. Translation: CASSHGGSWELFF.

This clone was seen a few times. The chain employs TRBV6-4 and TRBJ1-4; D uncertain. Germline CDR1 reads MRHNA; CDR2 reads SNTAGT. The CDR3 covers 15 residues. V shed 0 bases and J shed 10 bases, with 15 bases lying between them. The CDR3 sequence: CASSDSTVTRGKLFF. The CDR3 nucleotides are TGTGCCAGCAGTGACTCGACCGTGACTCGGGGAAAACTGTTTTTT.

This clone has just one count. The CDR3 DNA reads as TGCGCCAGCAGCTGGGGGGGGGAGAACACCGGGGAGCTGTTTTTT. Protein: CASSWGGENTGELFF. The chain recombines TRBV5-1 with TRBJ2-2; 7 positions match TRBD2. This CDR3 spans 15 amino acids. Trimming took 3 bases from V and 1 from J; bases not matched to a gene: 3. Germline V lookup: CDR1 SGHRS, CDR2 YFSETQ.

This rearrangement joins TRBV6-6 to TRBJ2-1; 9 positions match TRBD1. Germline V gives CDR1 MNHNY, CDR2 SVGAGI (reference sequence). The CDR3 is made up of 15 amino acids. The ends lost 7 bases at V and 4 bases at J; junction bases unmatched: 8. CDR3 sequence: CASTPDRGHYNEQFF. CDR3 nucleotide sequence: TGTGCCAGCACCCCGGACAGGGGACATTACAATGAGCAGTTCTTC.

Comments on this clone: This CDR3 is also generated by other DNA sequences in the sample. The rearrangement uses TRBV5-1 and TRBJ2-5; D not resolved. Germline CDR1 is SGHRS and CDR2 is YFSETQ. Between the trimmed V and J ends, which lost 0 bases and 2 bases, there was a span of 8 bases. The CDR3 has 14 residues. CDR3 bases: TGCGCCAGCAGCTTGGGAGGAGTACAAGAGACCCAGTACTTC. It codes for CASSLGGVQETQYF.

This clone was seen once. The chain couples TRBV7-2 to TRBJ2-7; D is uncertain. Per the germline V gene, CDR1 is SGHTA and CDR2 is FQGNSA. V shed 5 bases and J shed 7 bases, with 9 bases lying between them. This CDR3 has 11 residues. DNA of the CDR3: TGTGCCAGCAGCCCAAAGACAGAGCAGTACTTC. Its protein is CASSPKTEQYF.

The rearrangement uses TRBV28 and TRBJ1-1, with D perhaps TRBD1 (6 bases). Trimming left V 7 bases short and J 2 bases short, with 11 bases between. The CDR3 has 13 amino acids. CDR1 and CDR2 from the germline V gene are MDHEN and SYDVKM. Written as DNA, the CDR3 is TGTGCCAGCAAGGGGACACCCAACACTGAAGCTTTCTTT. Protein product: CASKGTPNTEAFF.

This clone came up a few times. The J gene is TRBJ2-3, the V gene TRBV2, with D maybe TRBD1 (6 bases). V was pared by 6 bases and J by 3 bases, with 19 bases between. From germline, CDR1 is SNHLY and CDR2 FYNNEI. The CDR3 loop spans 16 amino acids. This CDR3 is CASRWRGGYRTDTQYF. Written as DNA, the CDR3 is TGTGCCAGCAGGTGGAGAGGGGGTTATCGGACAGATACGCAGTATTTT.

The rearrangement uses TRBV5-1 and TRBJ1-6; 10 nucleotides align to TRBD1. In germline, CDR1 is SGHRS, CDR2 YFSETQ. The CDR3 has 15 amino acids. The V segment lost 4 bases and the J segment 8 bases; nucleotides outside the gene matches: 6. The CDR3 bases are TGCGCCAGCAGCCGCGGACAGGGGGGGGATTCACCCCTCCACTTT. It specifies CASSRGQGGDSPLHF.

The sample holds a few counts of this clone. The V and J genes are TRBV19 and TRBJ2-6; TRBD1 aligns across 9 bases. The germline gives CDR1 LNHDA, CDR2 SQIVND (reference sequence). The CDR3 spans 19 residues. V was clipped by 9 bases and J by 1 base; unmatched bases: 16. In DNA form, the CDR3 reads TGTGCCAGCAAGGCCCCCAACAGGGGGCGTAGTTCTGGGGCCAACGTCCTGACTTTC. Its translation is CASKAPNRGRSSGANVLTF. Full variable domain (remainder filled in from reference TRBV19 and TRBJ2-6): DGGITQSPKYLFRKEGQNVTLSCEQNLNHDAMYWYRQDPGQGLRLIYYSQIVNDFQKGDIAEGYSVSREKKESFPLTVTSAQKNPTAFYLCASKAPNRGRSSGANVLTFGAGSRLTVL.